This TCR beta chain was profiled in a study of metastatic and nonmetastatic thyroid tumors. Findings of the study overall: Reports indicated that malignant thyroid tumors showed significantly higher TCR beta diversity than benign nodules did, in blood and tumor.

This clone was seen a few times. Antigen specificity is unknown. Germline and junction disagree at one end, which may indicate a read error. Thyroid surgery was preceded by no treatment in any patient. TCRdb re-called the PCR reads via MiXCR. The sample carries tens of thousands of clones, around 18% recorded once. The CDR3 consists of 14 residues. Looked up from germline, CDR1 is MNHEY and CDR2 is SMNVEV (reference sequence). The TCR comes from a male donor with papillary thyroid cancer or a benign thyroid nodule (not recorded which). Some clones in this sample may be carry-over from other donors' samples. Sequenced input: adjacent normal tissue. The chain uses TRBV27 and TRBJ1-2; TRBD1 might be the D (6 bases). The CDR3 loop is CAGRRVTGSSGYTF. CDR3 nucleotide sequence: TGTGCCGGCAGACGCGTTACAGGGAGCTCTGGCTACACCTTC.